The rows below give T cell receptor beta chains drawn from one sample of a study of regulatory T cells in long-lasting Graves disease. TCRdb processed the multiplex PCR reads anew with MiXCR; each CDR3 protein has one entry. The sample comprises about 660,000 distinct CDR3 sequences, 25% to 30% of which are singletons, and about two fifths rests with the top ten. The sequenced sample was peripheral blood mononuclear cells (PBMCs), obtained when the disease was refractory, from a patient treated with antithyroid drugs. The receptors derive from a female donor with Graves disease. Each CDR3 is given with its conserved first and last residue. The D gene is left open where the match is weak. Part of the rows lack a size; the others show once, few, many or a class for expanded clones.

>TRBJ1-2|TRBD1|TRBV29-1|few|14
CSVPDRGGNYGYTF
TGCAGCGTACCCGACAGGGGAGGAAACTATGGCTACACCTTC
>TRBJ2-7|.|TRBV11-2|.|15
CASKLHAGSGYEQYF
TGTGCCAGCAAACTTCACGCAGGGAGTGGGTACGAGCAGTACTTC
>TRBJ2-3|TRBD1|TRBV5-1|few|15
CASNLDRGRTDTQYF
TGCGCCAGCAACCTTGACAGGGGGAGGACAGATACGCAGTATTTT
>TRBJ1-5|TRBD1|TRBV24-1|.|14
CATSVGQNNQPQHF
TGTGCCACCAGCGTGGGACAGAACAATCAGCCCCAGCATTTT
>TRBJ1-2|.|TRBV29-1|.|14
CSVEDGGPNYGYTF
TGCAGCGTTGAAGATGGGGGACCTAACTATGGCTACACCTTC
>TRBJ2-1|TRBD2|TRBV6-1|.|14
CASGEIGRANEQFF
TGTGCCAGCGGTGAGATCGGGAGGGCCAATGAGCAGTTCTTC
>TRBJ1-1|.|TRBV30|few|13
CAWAPRANTEAFF
TGTGCCTGGGCGCCCAGGGCGAACACTGAAGCTTTCTTT
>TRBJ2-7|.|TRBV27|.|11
CASGWPYEQYF
TGTGCCAGCGGGTGGCCCTACGAGCAGTACTTC
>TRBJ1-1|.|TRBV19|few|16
CASSSLGQRFDAEAFF
TGTGCCAGTAGTTCGTTAGGACAGCGGTTCGACGCTGAAGCTTTCTTT
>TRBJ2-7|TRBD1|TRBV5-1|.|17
CASRRGQGSPASYEQYF
TGCGCCAGCAGACGAGGACAGGGTTCCCCCGCATCCTACGAGCAGTACTTC
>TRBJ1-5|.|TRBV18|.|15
CASSPTQGSGQPQHF
TGTGCCAGCTCACCAACACAGGGTTCGGGTCAGCCCCAGCATTTT
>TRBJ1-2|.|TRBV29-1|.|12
CSVEGWGYGYTF
TGCAGCGTTGAGGGCTGGGGCTATGGCTACACCTTC
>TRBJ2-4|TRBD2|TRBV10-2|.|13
CAISTSGSNIQYF
TGCGCCATCTCGACTAGCGGGAGCAACATTCAGTACTTC
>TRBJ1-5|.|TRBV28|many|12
CASSSLREPQHF
TGTGCCAGCAGTTCCTTGAGGGAGCCCCAGCATTTT
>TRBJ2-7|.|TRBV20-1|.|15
CSARWAGGIPYEQYF
TGCAGTGCTAGGTGGGCGGGCGGGATACCCTACGAGCAGTACTTC
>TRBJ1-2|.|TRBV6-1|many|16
CASASAARGIRIGYTF
TGTGCCAGCGCGTCGGCGGCGAGGGGAATTAGGATTGGCTACACCTTC
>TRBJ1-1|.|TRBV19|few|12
CASSPSRGEAFF
TGTGCCAGTAGTCCTTCCAGGGGTGAAGCTTTCTTT
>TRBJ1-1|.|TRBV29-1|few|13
CSALTGMNTEAFF
TGCAGCGCCTTGACAGGTATGAACACTGAAGCTTTCTTT
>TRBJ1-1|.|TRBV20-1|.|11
CSAPTNTEAFF
TGCAGTGCTCCAACCAACACTGAAGCTTTCTTT
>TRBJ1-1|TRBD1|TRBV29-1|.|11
CSGTGVTEVFF
TGCTCCGGGACAGGGGTCACTGAAGTTTTCTTT
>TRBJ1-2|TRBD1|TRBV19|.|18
CASSILGQGASANYGYTF
TGTGCCAGTAGTATACTCGGCCAGGGGGCGTCAGCTAACTATGGCTACACCTTC
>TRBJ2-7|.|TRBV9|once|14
CASSVGGEPYEQYF
TGTGCCAGCAGCGTAGGGGGTGAACCCTACGAGCAGTACTTC
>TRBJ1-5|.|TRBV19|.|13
CASSSPQFQPQHF
TGTGCCAGTAGTTCTCCTCAGTTTCAGCCCCAGCATTTT
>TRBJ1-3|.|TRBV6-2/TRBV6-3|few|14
CASSYSGSGNTIYF
TGTGCCAGCAGTTACTCGGGATCTGGAAACACCATATATTTT
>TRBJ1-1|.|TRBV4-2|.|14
CASSPARGATEAFF
TGTGCCAGCAGCCCGGCGAGAGGGGCCACTGAAGCTTTCTTT
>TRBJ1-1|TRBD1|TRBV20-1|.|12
CSARRGQGWAFF
TGCAGTGCTAGGAGGGGGCAGGGGTGGGCTTTCTTT
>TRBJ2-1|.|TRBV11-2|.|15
CASSLNGGARYEQFF
TGTGCCAGCAGCTTAAACGGCGGGGCCCGCTATGAGCAGTTCTTC
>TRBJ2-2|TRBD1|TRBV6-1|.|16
CASSDQRTGGQGELFF
TGTGCCAGCAGTGATCAGAGGACAGGGGGGCAAGGGGAGCTGTTTTTT
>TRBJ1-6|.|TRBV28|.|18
CASTITGIGESYNSPLHF
TGTGCCAGCACGATCACAGGGATCGGGGAGTCCTATAATTCACCCCTCCACTTT
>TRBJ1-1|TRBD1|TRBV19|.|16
CASRWGTASMNTEAFF
TGTGCCAGTAGATGGGGGACAGCTAGCATGAACACTGAAGCTTTCTTT
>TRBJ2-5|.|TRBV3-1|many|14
CASSQDGWGRTQYF
TGTGCCAGCAGCCAAGACGGGTGGGGTCGGACCCAGTACTTC
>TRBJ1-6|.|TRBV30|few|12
CALGSYNSPLHF
TGTGCCCTCGGGTCCTATAATTCACCCCTCCACTTT
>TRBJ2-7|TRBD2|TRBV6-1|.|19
CASRRRPGTSGRARDEQYF
TGTGCCAGCAGACGTCGACCGGGGACTAGCGGGAGGGCGAGGGACGAGCAGTACTTC
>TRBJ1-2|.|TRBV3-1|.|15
CSSSQERGIGYGYTF
TGTTCCAGCAGCCAAGAGCGAGGGATTGGGTATGGCTACACCTTC
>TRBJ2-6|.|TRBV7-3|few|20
CASSLDGVGGGYSGANVLTF
TGTGCCAGCAGCTTAGATGGGGTTGGTGGCGGTTACTCTGGGGCCAACGTCCTGACTTTC
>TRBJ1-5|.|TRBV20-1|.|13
CSARYSSNQPQHF
TGCAGTGCCAGATATTCTAGCAATCAGCCCCAGCATTTT
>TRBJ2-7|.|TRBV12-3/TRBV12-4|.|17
CASSKIPGPRAPYEQCF
TGTGCCAGCAGCAAAATCCCGGGACCTAGGGCTCCCTACGAGCAGTGCTTC
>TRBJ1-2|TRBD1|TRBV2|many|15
CASSAGDRVNYGYTF
TGTGCCAGCAGTGCTGGGGACAGGGTAAACTATGGCTACACCTTC
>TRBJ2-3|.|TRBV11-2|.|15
CASSLFNQGADTQYF
TGTGCCAGCAGCTTATTCAACCAGGGTGCAGATACGCAGTATTTT
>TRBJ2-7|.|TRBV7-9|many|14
CASSLVPGSYEQYF
TGTGCCAGCAGCTTAGTCCCAGGGTCCTACGAGCAGTACTTC
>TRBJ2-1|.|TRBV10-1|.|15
CASSDGGGTGDEQFF
TGCGCCAGCAGTGATGGAGGGGGAACGGGGGATGAGCAGTTCTTC
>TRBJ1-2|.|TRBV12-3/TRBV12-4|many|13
CASNGVGRDGYTF
TGTGCCAGCAATGGAGTAGGGCGGGATGGCTACACCTTC
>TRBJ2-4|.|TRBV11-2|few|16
CASSLVWGWGKNIQYF
TGTGCCAGCAGCTTAGTTTGGGGATGGGGCAAAAACATTCAGTACTTC
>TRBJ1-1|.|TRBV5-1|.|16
CASSLEGSVGNTEAFF
TGCGCCAGCAGCTTGGAAGGTTCAGTTGGGAACACTGAAGCTTTCTTT
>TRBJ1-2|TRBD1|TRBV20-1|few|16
CSARDLPGTGDHGYTF
TGCAGTGCTAGAGATCTCCCCGGGACAGGGGATCACGGCTACACCTTC